This T cell receptor beta chain is from a study of shared clonotypes between healthy human individuals. In the naive CD8 group, cells lacked CD45RO and were positively selected for CCR7, so terminally differentiated effector memory CD45RA+ cells were left out. The data were produced by immunoSEQ multiplex PCR, yet TCRdb's version contains in-frame clones alone and is incomplete. The sample includes about 2 million clones, about 95% of them seen just once. This clone showed up just once. The receptor comes from a man in his late teens or twenties in good health. The specimen was naive CD8+ T cells sorted from blood.

The CDR3, as DNA: TGTGCCAGCAGTTTAGCAAGACCGTCCTACAATGAGCAGTTCTTC. Its protein is CASSLARPSYNEQFF. V is TRBV27 and J is TRBJ2-1; D is unclear. Germline-derived CDR1 and CDR2 are MNHEY and SMNVEV (reference sequence). The CDR3 totals 15 residues. The V gene lost 2 bases and the J gene lost 1 base, with 9 bases spanning the gap.